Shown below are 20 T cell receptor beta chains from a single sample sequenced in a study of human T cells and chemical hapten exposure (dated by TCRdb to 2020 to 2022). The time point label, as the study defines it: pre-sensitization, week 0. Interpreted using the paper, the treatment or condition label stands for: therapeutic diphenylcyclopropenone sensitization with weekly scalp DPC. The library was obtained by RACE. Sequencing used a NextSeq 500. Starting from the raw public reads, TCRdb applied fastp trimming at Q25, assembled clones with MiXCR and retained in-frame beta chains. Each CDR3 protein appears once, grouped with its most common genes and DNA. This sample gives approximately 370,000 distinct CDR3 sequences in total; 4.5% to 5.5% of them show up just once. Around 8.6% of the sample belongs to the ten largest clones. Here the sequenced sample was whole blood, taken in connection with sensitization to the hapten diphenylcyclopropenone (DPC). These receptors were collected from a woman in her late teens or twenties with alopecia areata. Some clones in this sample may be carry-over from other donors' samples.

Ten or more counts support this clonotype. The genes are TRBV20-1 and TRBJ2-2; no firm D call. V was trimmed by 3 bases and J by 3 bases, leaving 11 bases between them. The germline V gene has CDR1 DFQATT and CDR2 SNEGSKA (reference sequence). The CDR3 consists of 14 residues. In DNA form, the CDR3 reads TGCAGTGCTAGGGCACCGCGCGACACCGGGGAGCTGTTTTTT. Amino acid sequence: CSARAPRDTGELFF.

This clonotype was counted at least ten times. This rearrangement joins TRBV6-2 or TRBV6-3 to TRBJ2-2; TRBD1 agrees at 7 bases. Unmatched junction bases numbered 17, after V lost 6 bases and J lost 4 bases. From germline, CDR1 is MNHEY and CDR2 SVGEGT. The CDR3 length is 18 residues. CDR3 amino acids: CASRRYPRGGAFTGELFF. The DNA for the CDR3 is TGTGCCAGCAGAAGATACCCGAGAGGGGGCGCGTTCACCGGGGAGCTGTTTTTT.

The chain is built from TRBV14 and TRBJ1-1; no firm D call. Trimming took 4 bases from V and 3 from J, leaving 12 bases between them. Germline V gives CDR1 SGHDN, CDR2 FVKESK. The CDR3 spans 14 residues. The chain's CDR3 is CASSLLVGDTEAFF. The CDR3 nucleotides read TGTGCCAGCAGCCTCCTTGTCGGCGACACTGAAGCTTTCTTT. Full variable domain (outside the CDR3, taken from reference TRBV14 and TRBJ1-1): EAGVTQFPSHSVIEKGQTVTLRCDPISGHDNLYWYRRVMGKEIKFLLHFVKESKQDESGMPNNRFLAERTGGTYSTLKVQPAELEDSGVYFCASSLLVGDTEAFFGQGTRLTVV.

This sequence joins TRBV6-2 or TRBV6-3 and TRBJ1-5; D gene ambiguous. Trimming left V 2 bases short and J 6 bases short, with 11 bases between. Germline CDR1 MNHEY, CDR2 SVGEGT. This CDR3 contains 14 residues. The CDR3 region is CASSYTSGSQPQHF. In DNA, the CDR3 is TGTGCCAGCAGTTACACATCGGGGTCTCAGCCCCAGCATTTT.

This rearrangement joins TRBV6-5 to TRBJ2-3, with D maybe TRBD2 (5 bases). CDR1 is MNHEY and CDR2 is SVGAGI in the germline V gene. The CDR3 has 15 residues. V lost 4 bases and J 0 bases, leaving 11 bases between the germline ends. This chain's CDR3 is CASSSKTTSTDTQYF. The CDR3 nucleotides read TGTGCCAGCAGTTCGAAGACTACCAGCACAGATACGCAGTATTTT.

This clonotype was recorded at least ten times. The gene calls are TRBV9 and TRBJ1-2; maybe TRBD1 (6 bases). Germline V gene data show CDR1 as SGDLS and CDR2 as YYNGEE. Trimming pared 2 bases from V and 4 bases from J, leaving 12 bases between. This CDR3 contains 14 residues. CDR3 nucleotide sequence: TGTGCCAGCAGCGTCGGACAGAGATTCTATGGCTACACCTTC. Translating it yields CASSVGQRFYGYTF.

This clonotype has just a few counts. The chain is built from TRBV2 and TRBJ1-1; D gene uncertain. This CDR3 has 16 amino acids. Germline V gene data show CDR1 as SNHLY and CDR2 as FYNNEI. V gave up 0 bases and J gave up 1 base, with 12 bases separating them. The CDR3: CASSEAEAYENTEAFF. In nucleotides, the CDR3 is TGTGCCAGCAGTGAAGCTGAGGCTTATGAGAACACTGAAGCTTTCTTT.

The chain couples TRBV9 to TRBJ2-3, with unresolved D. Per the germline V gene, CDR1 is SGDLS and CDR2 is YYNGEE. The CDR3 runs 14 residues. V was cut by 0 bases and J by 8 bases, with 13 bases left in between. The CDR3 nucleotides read TGTGCCAGCAGCGTAGCTGCCCCTTCCGCTACGCAGTATTTT. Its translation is CASSVAAPSATQYF.

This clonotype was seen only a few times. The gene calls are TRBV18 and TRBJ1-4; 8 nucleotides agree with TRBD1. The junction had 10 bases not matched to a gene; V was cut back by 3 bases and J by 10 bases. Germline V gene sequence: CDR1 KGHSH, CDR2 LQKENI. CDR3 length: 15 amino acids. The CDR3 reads CASSPRTGKGTKLFF. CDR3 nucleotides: TGTGCCAGCTCACCGCGGACAGGGAAGGGGACAAAACTGTTTTTT.

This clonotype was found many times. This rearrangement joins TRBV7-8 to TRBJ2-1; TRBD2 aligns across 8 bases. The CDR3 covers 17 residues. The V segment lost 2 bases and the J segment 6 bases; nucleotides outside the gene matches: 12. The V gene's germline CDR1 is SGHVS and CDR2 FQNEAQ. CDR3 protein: CASSLFGGAGLPNEQFF. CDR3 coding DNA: TGTGCCAGCAGCTTATTCGGGGGGGCCGGCTTACCCAATGAGCAGTTCTTC.

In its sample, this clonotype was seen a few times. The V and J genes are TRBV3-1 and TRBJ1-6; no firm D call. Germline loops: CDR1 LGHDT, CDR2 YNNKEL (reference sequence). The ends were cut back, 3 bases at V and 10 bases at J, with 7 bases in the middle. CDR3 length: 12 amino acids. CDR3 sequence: CASSQPESPLHF. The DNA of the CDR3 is TGTGCCAGCAGCCAGCCGGAATCACCCCTCCACTTT.

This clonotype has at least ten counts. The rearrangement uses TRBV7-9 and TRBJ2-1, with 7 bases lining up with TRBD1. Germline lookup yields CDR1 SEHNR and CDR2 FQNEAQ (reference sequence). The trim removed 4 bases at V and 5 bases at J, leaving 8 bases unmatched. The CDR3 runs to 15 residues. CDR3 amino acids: CASSSTQGNHNEQFF. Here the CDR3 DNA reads TGTGCCAGCAGCTCCACACAGGGGAACCACAATGAGCAGTTCTTC.

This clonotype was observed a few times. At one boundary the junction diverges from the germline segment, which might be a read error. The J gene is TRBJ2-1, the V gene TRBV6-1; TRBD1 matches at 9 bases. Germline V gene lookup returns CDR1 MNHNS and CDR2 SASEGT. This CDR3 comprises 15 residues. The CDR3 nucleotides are TGTGCCAGCACTGAACCGGGACAGGGATACAATGAGCAGTTCTTC. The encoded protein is CASTEPGQGYNEQFF.

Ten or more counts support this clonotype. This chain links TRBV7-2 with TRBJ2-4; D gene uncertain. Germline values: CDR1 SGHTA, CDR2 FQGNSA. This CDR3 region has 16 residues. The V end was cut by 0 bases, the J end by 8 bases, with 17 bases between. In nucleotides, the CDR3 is TGTGCCAGCAGCTTAGCAGGACGCCAAAAGGGTGACATTCAGTACTTC. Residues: CASSLAGRQKGDIQYF.

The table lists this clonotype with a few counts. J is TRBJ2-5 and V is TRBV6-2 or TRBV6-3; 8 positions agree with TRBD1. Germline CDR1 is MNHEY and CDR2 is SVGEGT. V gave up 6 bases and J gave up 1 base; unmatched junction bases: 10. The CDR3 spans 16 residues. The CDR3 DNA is TGTGCCAGCAGGGAAAGGGACAGGTCGGGCCAAGAGACCCAGTACTTC. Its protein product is CASRERDRSGQETQYF.

For the CDR3, the DNA is TGCGCCAGCAGCTTGTTTCAGGGCATTAACTATGGCTACACCTTC. Its translation: CASSLFQGINYGYTF. This chain links TRBV5-1 with TRBJ1-2; TRBD1 might be the D (5 bases). The V gene's germline CDR1 is SGHRS and CDR2 YFSETQ. The V and J ends lost 1 base and 1 base respectively, with 11 bases between them. The CDR3 length is 15 residues.

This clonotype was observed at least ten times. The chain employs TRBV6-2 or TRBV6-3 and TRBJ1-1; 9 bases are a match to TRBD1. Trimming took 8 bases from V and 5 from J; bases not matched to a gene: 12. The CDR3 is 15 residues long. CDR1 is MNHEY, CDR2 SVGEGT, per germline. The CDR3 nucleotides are TGTGCCAGCCATACAGGGGACAGGGAAGAAACTGAAGCTTTCTTT. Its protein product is CASHTGDREETEAFF.

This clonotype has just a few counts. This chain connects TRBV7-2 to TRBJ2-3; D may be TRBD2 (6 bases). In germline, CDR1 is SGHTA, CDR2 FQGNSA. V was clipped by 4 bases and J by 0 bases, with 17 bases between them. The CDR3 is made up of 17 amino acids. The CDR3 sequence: CASSSFGGTSSTDTQYF. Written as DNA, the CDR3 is TGTGCCAGCAGCTCCTTTGGAGGGACCTCTAGCACAGATACGCAGTATTTT.

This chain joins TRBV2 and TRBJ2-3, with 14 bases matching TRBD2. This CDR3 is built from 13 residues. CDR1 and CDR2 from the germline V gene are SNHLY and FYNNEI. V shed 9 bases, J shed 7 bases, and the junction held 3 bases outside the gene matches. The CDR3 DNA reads TGTGCCAGAGGGACTAGCGGGGGTCATACGCAGTATTTT. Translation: CARGTSGGHTQYF.

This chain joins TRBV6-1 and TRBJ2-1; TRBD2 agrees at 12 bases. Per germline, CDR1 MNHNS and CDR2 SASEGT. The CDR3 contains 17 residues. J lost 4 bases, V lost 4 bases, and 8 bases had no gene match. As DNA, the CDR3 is TGTGCCAGCAGTGCCTACCGAGGGACTAGCGGGTACAATGAGCAGTTCTTC. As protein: CASSAYRGTSGYNEQFF.